The 18 T cell receptor beta chains in this list originate from one sample, sequenced in a study of response to subunit inactivated influenza vaccine. MiXCR was run by TCRdb on the RT-PCR reads, yielding one entry per CDR3 protein. The sample has 500,000 to 600,000 distinct CDR3 sequences, about 11% seen once; the top ten hold roughly a tenth. This specimen was PBMCs from blood, taken on the day of vaccination. The receptors were sampled from a man in his fifties who received an inactivated influenza vaccine.

This chain uses TRBV29-1 with TRBJ1-4; D is undetermined. The germline V gene has CDR1 SQVTM and CDR2 ANQGSEA. The length of the CDR3 is 12 residues. Trimming took off 7 bases at V and 3 bases at J, with 9 bases between the two ends. The CDR3: CSAGRSNEKLFF. The CDR3 DNA follows: TGCAGCGCGGGCAGGTCTAATGAAAAACTGTTTTTT.

This clonotype was found a few times. The genes are TRBV5-1 and TRBJ1-2; the D is unclear. The length of the CDR3 is 16 residues. With 4 bases removed from V and 4 bases from J, the gap between germline ends came to 20 bases. The germline V gene encodes CDR1 SGHRS and CDR2 YFSETQ. The CDR3 protein is CASSPLPGESSYGYTF. DNA of the CDR3: TGCGCCAGCAGCCCCCTCCCCGGAGAAAGTTCCTATGGCTACACCTTC.

The chain links TRBV20-1 to TRBJ2-3; TRBD2 matches 9 bases. This CDR3 has 15 residues. Germline loops: CDR1 DFQATT, CDR2 SNEGSKA (reference sequence). V trimming: 2 bases; J trimming: 3 bases; junction bases outside the gene matches: 6. CDR3 region: CSARYPSGTTDTQYF. As DNA, the CDR3 is TGCAGTGCTAGATACCCTAGCGGGACAACAGATACGCAGTATTTT.

In its sample, this clonotype was seen a few times. The chain employs TRBV3-1 and TRBJ1-5, with D unresolved. V gave up 0 bases and J gave up 7 bases, with 7 bases separating them. CDR1 is LGHDT and CDR2 is YNNKEL in the germline V gene (reference sequence). This CDR3 has 13 residues. Here the CDR3 DNA reads TGTGCCAGCAGCCAAGACTTGGGACAGCCCCAGCATTTT. Residues: CASSQDLGQPQHF.

In this sample, this clonotype turned up a few times. This chain joins TRBV18 and TRBJ2-3, with 7 bases fitting TRBD1. V was clipped by 4 bases and J by 2 bases; unmatched bases: 6. Germline values: CDR1 KGHSH, CDR2 LQKENI. The CDR3 has 15 residues. The CDR3 is CASSQSQGVTDTQYF. Here the CDR3 DNA reads TGTGCCAGCTCACAGAGTCAGGGGGTCACAGATACGCAGTATTTT.

CDR3 region: CASTPPGRANTGELFF. CDR3 DNA sequence: TGCGCCAGCACCCCTCCTGGCAGGGCGAACACCGGGGAGCTGTTTTTT. The chain combines TRBV5-1 with TRBJ2-2, with D perhaps matching TRBD1 (5 bases). Deletions cut 6 bases from V and 0 bases from J, with 15 bases between. The germline V gene encodes CDR1 SGHRS and CDR2 YFSETQ. The CDR3 loop spans 16 amino acids.

The chain has TRBV15 and TRBJ2-1; TRBD1 aligns across 8 bases. The CDR3 is 15 residues long. The junction had 3 bases not matched to a gene; V was cut back by 1 base and J by 4 bases. Germline V gene sequence: CDR1 LNHNV, CDR2 YYDKDF (reference sequence). Here the CDR3 reads CATSRGQGLYNEQFF. For the CDR3, the DNA is TGTGCCACCAGCAGAGGACAGGGGTTATACAATGAGCAGTTCTTC.

The chain carries TRBV18 and TRBJ2-7; D not certain. Per the germline V gene, CDR1 is KGHSH and CDR2 is LQKENI. Deletions cut 1 base from V and 6 bases from J, with 10 bases between. This CDR3 has 13 residues. CDR3 residues: CASSPLVDGEQYF. For the CDR3, the DNA is TGTGCCAGCTCACCACTGGTGGACGGCGAGCAGTACTTC.

The chain couples TRBV2 to TRBJ2-7; unclear D gene. V gave up 6 bases and J gave up 2 bases, with 5 bases separating them. The length of the CDR3 is 11 residues. Germline CDR1 and CDR2: SNHLY and FYNNEI. For the CDR3, the DNA is TGTGCCAGCAGGGAGACCTACGAGCAGTACTTC. Amino acid sequence: CASRETYEQYF.

In its sample, this clonotype was seen a few times. The rearrangement uses TRBV29-1 and TRBJ2-7; D not resolved. The germline V and J ends were trimmed by 5 bases and 3 bases, with 8 bases remaining between them. Germline V CDR1 and CDR2: SQVTM, ANQGSEA. This CDR3 contains 11 residues. In nucleotides, the CDR3 is TGCAGCGTTAGGGTTAACTACGAGCAGTACTTC. Residues: CSVRVNYEQYF.

In its sample, this clonotype was seen a few times. The chain has TRBV20-1 and TRBJ2-5; 10 nucleotides line up with TRBD2. Germline V gene data show CDR1 as DFQATT and CDR2 as SNEGSKA (reference sequence). J gave up 1 base and V 5 bases, and 7 bases lay outside the gene matches. CDR3 length: 15 amino acids. The CDR3 DNA reads TGCAGTGCTTCAGGGACTAGCGCGACCCAAGAGACCCAGTACTTC. Translating it yields CSASGTSATQETQYF.

This clonotype was observed a handful of times. V usage is TRBV6-2 or TRBV6-3 and J usage is TRBJ2-1; 9 nucleotides agree with TRBD2. The V and J ends lost 5 bases and 8 bases, in that order; junction bases with no gene match: 13. The germline CDR1 and CDR2 sequences are MNHEY and SVGEGT. The CDR3 sequence is 16 residues long. The DNA of the CDR3 is TGTGCCAGCAGTCGTCAACTAGCGGGTCCAGGTCATGAGCAGTTCTTC. Its protein is CASSRQLAGPGHEQFF.

V usage is TRBV20-1 and J usage is TRBJ2-1; 12 bases agree with TRBD2. The junction had 8 bases not matched to a gene; V was cut back by 2 bases and J by 9 bases. The CDR3 is 15 residues long. From germline, CDR1 is DFQATT and CDR2 SNEGSKA (reference sequence). CDR3 in amino acids: CSARRLAGVNSEQFF. The CDR3 DNA follows: TGCAGTGCTAGAAGACTAGCGGGGGTTAACAGTGAGCAGTTCTTC.

A few counts support this clonotype. J is TRBJ2-7 and V is TRBV14; possible D gene TRBD1, 6 bases. Germline V gene lookup returns CDR1 SGHDN and CDR2 FVKESK. The germline V and J ends were trimmed by 1 base and 3 bases, with 13 bases remaining between them. The CDR3 is made up of 15 amino acids. The DNA for the CDR3 is TGTGCCAGCAGCCAAGGCCCAGGGGTTGTCTACGAGCAGTACTTC. It yields the protein CASSQGPGVVYEQYF.

This clonotype was seen at least ten times. The chain recombines TRBV5-1 with TRBJ1-2; D not resolved. The CDR3 has 14 residues. Germline V CDR1 and CDR2: SGHRS, YFSETQ. Deletions cut 4 bases from V and 2 bases from J, with 12 bases between. CDR3 protein: CASSPPLENYGYTF. Written as DNA, the CDR3 is TGCGCCAGCAGCCCACCACTAGAAAACTATGGCTACACCTTC.

The rearrangement joins TRBV14 to TRBJ2-1; no firm D call. Germline assignment: CDR1 SGHDN and CDR2 FVKESK. V lost 4 bases to trimming and J lost 0 bases, with 10 bases between them. The CDR3 totals 15 residues. In nucleotides, the CDR3 is TGTGCCAGCAGCCGGTGGGCAGGCTCCTACAATGAGCAGTTCTTC. It encodes CASSRWAGSYNEQFF. The variable domain in full, completed from reference TRBV14 and TRBJ2-1, reads EAGVTQFPSHSVIEKGQTVTLRCDPISGHDNLYWYRRVMGKEIKFLLHFVKESKQDESGMPNNRFLAERTGGTYSTLKVQPAELEDSGVYFCASSRWAGSYNEQFFGPGTRLTVL.

The table lists this clonotype with many counts. The chain is built from TRBV12-3 or TRBV12-4 and TRBJ2-1; D is perhaps TRBD1 (6 bases). With 3 bases removed from V and 3 bases from J, the gap between germline ends came to 12 bases. The CDR3 spans 15 residues. In DNA, the CDR3 is TGTGCCAGCAGTTTCCGGGACACATACTACAATGAGCAGTTCTTC. This codes for CASSFRDTYYNEQFF.

The rearrangement links TRBV7-2 to TRBJ2-2; D remains ambiguous. Germline assignment: CDR1 SGHTA and CDR2 FQGNSA. V lost 2 bases to trimming and J lost 4 bases, with 11 bases between them. The length of the CDR3 is 15 residues. The CDR3 reads CASSLLGLLTGELFF. The CDR3 DNA reads TGTGCCAGCAGCTTACTAGGGCTGCTCACCGGGGAGCTGTTTTTT.